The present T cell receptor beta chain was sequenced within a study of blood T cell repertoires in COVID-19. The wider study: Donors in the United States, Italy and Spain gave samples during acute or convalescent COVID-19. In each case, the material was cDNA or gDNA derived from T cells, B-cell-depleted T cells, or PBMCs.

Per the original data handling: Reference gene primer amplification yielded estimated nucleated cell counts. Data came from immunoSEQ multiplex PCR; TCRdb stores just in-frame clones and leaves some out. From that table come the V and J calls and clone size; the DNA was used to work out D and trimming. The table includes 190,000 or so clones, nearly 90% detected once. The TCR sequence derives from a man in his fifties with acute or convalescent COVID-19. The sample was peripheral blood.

The CDR3 region has the DNA TGTGCCACCAGCATCAGGGCTGGGGCCAACGTCCTGACTTTC. Encoded protein: CATSIRAGANVLTF. This chain links TRBV15 with TRBJ2-6, with a tentative D call TRBD1 (5 bases). This CDR3 contains 14 residues. Trimming pared 4 bases from V and 2 bases from J, leaving 6 bases between. The germline gives CDR1 LNHNV, CDR2 YYDKDF (reference sequence).